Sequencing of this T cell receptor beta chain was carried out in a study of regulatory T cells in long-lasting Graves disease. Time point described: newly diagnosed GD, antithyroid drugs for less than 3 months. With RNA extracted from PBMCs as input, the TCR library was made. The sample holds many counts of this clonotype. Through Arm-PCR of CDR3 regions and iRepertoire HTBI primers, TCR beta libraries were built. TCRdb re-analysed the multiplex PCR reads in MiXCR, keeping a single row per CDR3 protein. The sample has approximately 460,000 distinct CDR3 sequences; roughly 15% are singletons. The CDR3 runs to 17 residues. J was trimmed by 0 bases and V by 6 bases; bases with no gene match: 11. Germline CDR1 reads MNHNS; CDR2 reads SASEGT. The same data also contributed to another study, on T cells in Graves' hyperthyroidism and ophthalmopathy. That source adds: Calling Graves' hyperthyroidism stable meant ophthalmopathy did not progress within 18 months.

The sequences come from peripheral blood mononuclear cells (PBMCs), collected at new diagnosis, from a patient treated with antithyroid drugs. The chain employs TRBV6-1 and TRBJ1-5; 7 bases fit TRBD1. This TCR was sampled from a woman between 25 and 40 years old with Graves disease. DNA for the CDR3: TGTGCCAGCAGCGTCAGAGACGGGACAGCTAGCAATCAGCCCCAGCATTTT. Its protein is CASSVRDGTASNQPQHF.